The 23 T cell receptor beta chains given below trace back to one sample, sequenced in a study of human T cells and chemical hapten exposure. Time point given: patch test 2, 6 weeks after DPC sensitization. Treatment indicated: therapeutic diphenylcyclopropenone sensitization with weekly scalp DPC. Via MiXCR, TCRdb re-called the RACE reads, giving one row per CDR3 protein. The data show 90,000 to 110,000 distinct CDR3 sequences, 9.2% seen once. Sequencing used whole blood, obtained in connection with sensitization to the hapten diphenylcyclopropenone (DPC). These receptors were collected from a woman aged 40 to 50 with alopecia areata. Some clones in this sample may be carry-over from other donors' samples.

This clonotype was seen at least ten times. The chain joins TRBV28 to TRBJ1-6; D is unresolved. CDR3 length equals 16 residues. V was trimmed by 11 bases and J by 0 bases, leaving 17 bases between them. Germline V gene sequence: CDR1 MDHEN, CDR2 SYDVKM. CDR3 loop: CARLVKVRSYNSPLHF. CDR3 coding DNA: TGTGCCCGCCTTGTTAAAGTCCGCTCCTATAATTCACCCCTCCACTTT.

CDR3 region: CASSVGGAGNEQFF. The CDR3 nucleotides read TGTGCCAGCAGCGTAGGTGGGGCGGGGAATGAGCAGTTCTTC. This chain connects TRBV9 to TRBJ2-1, with D possibly TRBD2 on 6 matching bases. The CDR3 runs to 14 residues. Germline CDR1 SGDLS, CDR2 YYNGEE. Trimming left V 0 bases short and J 7 bases short, with 11 bases between.

In its sample, this clonotype was seen many times. The chain uses TRBV28 and TRBJ1-1; perhaps TRBD1 as D (6 bases). Germline V lookup: CDR1 MDHEN, CDR2 SYDVKM. The CDR3 extends over 16 amino acids. V lost 5 bases, J lost 5 bases, and 21 bases lay in between. The CDR3 DNA follows: TGTGCCAGCAGTCACTCGGAGGGGGGGTGGTATACTGAAGCTTTCTTT. Amino acids: CASSHSEGGWYTEAFF.

The V call is TRBV6-6, the J call TRBJ2-7, with D possibly being TRBD1 (6 bases). V was pared by 3 bases and J by 1 base, with 13 bases between. The CDR3 has 15 amino acids. Germline V CDR1 and CDR2: MNHNY, SVGAGI (reference sequence). The CDR3 spells CASSYGGAVSYEQYF. DNA of the CDR3: TGTGCCAGCAGTTATGGGGGCGCAGTGTCCTACGAGCAGTACTTC.

This clonotype was recorded a few times. The gene calls are TRBV20-1 and TRBJ1-5; 7 positions agree with TRBD1. CDR1 is DFQATT and CDR2 is SNEGSKA in the germline V gene (reference sequence). There are 16 residues in the CDR3. Germline trimming cut 1 base from V and 1 base from J; bases unmatched to any gene: 7. CDR3 protein: CSARGQGGASNQPQHF. Here the CDR3 DNA reads TGCAGTGCTAGAGGACAGGGAGGTGCGAGCAATCAGCCCCAGCATTTT.

This clonotype appeared a few times. In nucleotides, the CDR3 is TGTGCCAGCAGTGGCGACAGGGGGCCGGAGGGCTACACCTTC. Translating gives CASSGDRGPEGYTF. V usage is TRBV25-1 and J usage is TRBJ1-2; 10 bases line up with TRBD1. The length of the CDR3 is 14 residues. Germline CDR1 reads MGHDK; CDR2 reads SYGVNS. Unmatched junction bases numbered 7, after V lost 4 bases and J lost 8 bases.

The gene calls are TRBV10-3 and TRBJ2-2; D might be TRBD2 (5 bases). This CDR3 region has 14 residues. Trimming stripped 5 bases from V and 1 base from J, with 8 bases between. Germline CDR1 reads ENHRY; CDR2 reads SYGVKD. The CDR3: CAISSGLNTGELFF. The CDR3 region has the DNA TGTGCCATCAGTTCCGGACTGAACACCGGGGAGCTGTTTTTT.

On this clonotype: This may be a read error, as it is one base from a much larger clone. This chain joins TRBV6-2 or TRBV6-3 and TRBJ1-1, with 8 nucleotides matching TRBD1. CDR1 MNHEY and CDR2 SVGEGT come from the germline V gene. CDR3 length equals 15 residues. CDR3 sequence reads: CASSREGQGAAEDFF. CDR3 sequence (DNA): TGTGCCAGCAGTCGGGAGGGGCAGGGGGCGGCTGAAGATTTCTTT.

The sample holds many counts of this clonotype. The chain is built from TRBV6-2 or TRBV6-3 and TRBJ2-7, with 7 nucleotides matching TRBD1. The CDR3 is 13 amino acids. Germline CDR1 is MNHEY and CDR2 is SVGEGT. The junction had 10 bases not matched to a gene; V was cut back by 10 bases and J by 4 bases. CDR3 in DNA: TGTGCCACCCGGAGAGGGGGCCCGTACGAGCAGTACTTC. It specifies CATRRGGPYEQYF.

This clonotype occurred a few times. The CDR3 region is CASSPLGTGIDNSPLHF. CDR3 DNA: TGTGCCAGCTCACCACTCGGGACAGGGATCGATAATTCACCCCTCCACTTT. J is TRBJ1-6 and V is TRBV18, with 9 bases identical to TRBD1. Germline trimming cut 1 base from V and 5 bases from J; bases unmatched to any gene: 6. Per germline, CDR1 KGHSH and CDR2 LQKENI. This CDR3 is built from 17 residues.

This clonotype was seen ten or more times. The rearrangement links TRBV3-1 to TRBJ2-5; 7 nucleotides agree with TRBD2. CDR1 is LGHDT and CDR2 is YNNKEL in the germline V gene (reference sequence). V lost 0 bases to trimming and J lost 1 base; unmatched junction nucleotides: 5. The CDR3 is 16 residues long. This chain's CDR3 is CASSQDWTRSQETQYF. The CDR3 DNA is TGTGCCAGCAGCCAAGACTGGACTAGATCCCAAGAGACCCAGTACTTC.

This clonotype was counted between two and nine times. V is TRBV18 and J is TRBJ1-1; D may be TRBD1 (5 bases). This CDR3 has 16 amino acids. Trimming removed 3 bases from V and 1 base from J, with 15 bases in between. Germline CDR1 and CDR2: KGHSH and LQKENI. The CDR3 protein is CASSPPTSQGNTEAFF. The DNA of the CDR3 is TGTGCCAGCTCACCCCCAACTTCCCAGGGGAACACTGAAGCTTTCTTT. Complete variable domain (other parts from reference TRBV18 and TRBJ1-1): NAGVMQNPRHLVRRRGQEARLRCSPMKGHSHVYWYRQLPEEGLKFMVYLQKENIIDESGMPKERFSAEFPKEGPSILRIQQVVRGDSAAYFCASSPPTSQGNTEAFFGQGTRLTVV.

This clonotype has more than one count but fewer than ten. This chain links TRBV12-3 or TRBV12-4 with TRBJ1-2, with D unresolved. V was cut by 3 bases and J by 9 bases, with 11 bases left in between. The CDR3 has 12 residues. The chain's CDR3 is CASSFSQGSYTF. The DNA of the CDR3 is TGTGCCAGCAGTTTTTCCCAAGGGAGCTACACCTTC.

This clonotype was recorded at least ten times. The V and J genes are TRBV12-5 and TRBJ1-1, with TRBD1 matching over 7 bases. The CDR3 loop spans 13 amino acids. V gave up 4 bases and J gave up 5 bases; unmatched junction bases: 4. In germline, CDR1 is LGHNT, CDR2 FRNRAP. CDR3 protein: CASGSQGRTEAFF. As DNA, the CDR3 is TGTGCTAGTGGTTCACAGGGGAGGACTGAAGCTTTCTTT. Filled out from reference TRBV12-5 and TRBJ1-1, the complete variable domain reads DARVTQTPRHKVTEMGQEVTMRCQPILGHNTVFWYRQTMMQGLELLAYFRNRAPLDDSGMPKDRFSAEMPDATLATLKIQPSEPRDSAVYFCASGSQGRTEAFFGQGTRLTVV.

This chain links TRBV20-1 with TRBJ1-4; no clear D. The germline V gene encodes CDR1 DFQATT and CDR2 SNEGSKA (reference sequence). The length of the CDR3 is 10 residues. This CDR3 is CRDGQSKLFF. The CDR3 nucleotides are TGCAGAGACGGGCAGAGTAAACTGTTTTTT.

This clonotype came up many times. The gene calls are TRBV6-5 and TRBJ1-2, with a possible D match to TRBD1 (6 bases). This CDR3 is 13 amino acids long. Germline CDR1 and CDR2: MNHEY and SVGAGI. The V gene lost 1 base and the J gene lost 6 bases, with 9 bases spanning the gap. The CDR3 DNA sequence: TGTGCCAGCAGTTACTTAAACAGGGATGGCTACACCTTC. Translation gives CASSYLNRDGYTF.

This clonotype has more than one count but fewer than ten. This sequence joins TRBV4-3 and TRBJ2-1, with D uncertain. From germline, CDR1 is LGHNA and CDR2 YSLEER. V lost 0 bases, J lost 5 bases, and 11 bases lay in between. The CDR3 runs to 15 residues. In DNA, the CDR3 is TGCGCCAGCAGCCAAGATCCCGGCTGGGACAATGAGCAGTTCTTC. Translation: CASSQDPGWDNEQFF.

This chain uses TRBV4-3 with TRBJ2-3; 12 nucleotides line up with TRBD2. The J segment lost 2 bases and the V segment lost 3 bases, leaving 6 bases of the junction unmatched. CDR3 size: 17 residues. Germline V gives CDR1 LGHNA, CDR2 YSLEER. The CDR3 sequence: CASSQRTSGTYTDTQYF. CDR3 sequence (DNA): TGCGCCAGCAGCCAGCGGACTAGCGGGACCTACACAGATACGCAGTATTTT.

This clonotype occurred many times. DNA for the CDR3: TGCAGCGCTGTGGGGCGGAACCAAGAGACCCAGTACTTC. This codes for CSAVGRNQETQYF. This rearrangement joins TRBV29-1 to TRBJ2-5; D might be TRBD1 (5 bases). V was clipped by 7 bases and J by 0 bases, with 12 bases between them. CDR3 length equals 13 residues. From germline, CDR1 is SQVTM and CDR2 ANQGSEA.

The chain recombines TRBV4-2 with TRBJ2-3; TRBD2 matches 11 bases. Germline loops: CDR1 LGHNA, CDR2 YNFKEQ. With 1 base clipped from V and 3 bases from J, the junction kept 6 bases outside the gene matches. The CDR3 totals 17 residues. The CDR3 sequence: CASSQGSGGATTDTQYF. CDR3 coding DNA: TGTGCCAGCAGCCAAGGTAGCGGGGGGGCCACGACAGATACGCAGTATTTT.

This clonotype was recorded once. The gene calls are TRBV28 and TRBJ1-2, with a weak D call TRBD1 (5 bases). V lost 4 bases to trimming and J lost 4 bases, with 13 bases between them. The CDR3 spans 14 residues. Germline V gene lookup returns CDR1 MDHEN and CDR2 SYDVKM. For the CDR3, the DNA is TGTGCCAGCAGTTCCCCAGGGCGAGTCTATGGCTACACCTTC. This gives the protein CASSSPGRVYGYTF.

This clonotype showed up just a few times. The chain has TRBV7-2 and TRBJ1-6; 8 bases are shared with TRBD1. Germline-derived CDR1 and CDR2 are SGHTA and FQGNSA. The CDR3 totals 15 residues. The V segment lost 3 bases and the J segment 3 bases; nucleotides outside the gene matches: 1. As DNA, the CDR3 is TGTGCCAGCAGCTTCGGACAGGGCTATAATTCACCCCTCCACTTT. It encodes CASSFGQGYNSPLHF.

This clonotype was seen repeatedly, ten times or more. The rearrangement uses TRBV4-1 and TRBJ1-4, with D possibly matching TRBD1 (6 bases). Looked up from germline, CDR1 is MGHRA and CDR2 is YSYEKL. With 4 bases removed from V and 0 bases from J, the gap between germline ends came to 15 bases. This CDR3 comprises 17 residues. This CDR3 reads CASSLSGAVATNEKLFF. In nucleotides, the CDR3 is TGCGCCAGCAGCCTTTCGGGGGCGGTCGCAACTAATGAAAAACTGTTTTTT.